The 16 T cell receptor beta chains presented below share a single source sample, sequenced in a study of regulatory T cells in long-lasting Graves disease. Both iRepertoire HTBI primers and Arm-PCR of CDR3 regions were used to build the TCR beta libraries. TCRdb used MiXCR to reprocess the multiplex PCR reads, holding one entry per CDR3 protein. The table records roughly 610,000 distinct CDR3 sequences, roughly 16% of them present only once. Indicated time point: newly diagnosed GD, antithyroid drugs for less than 3 months. PBMCs provided the RNA from which the TCR library was made. The same sample was also used in a study of T cells in Graves' hyperthyroidism and ophthalmopathy.

Sequenced material: peripheral blood mononuclear cells (PBMCs), taken at new diagnosis, from a patient treated with antithyroid drugs. These receptors all come from a woman in her 30s with Graves disease.

This clonotype was seen only a few times. The chain recombines TRBV30 with TRBJ1-6; 8 bases map to TRBD1. The V and J ends lost 3 bases and 14 bases, in that order; junction bases with no gene match: 12. The CDR3 covers 14 residues. Germline V CDR1 and CDR2: GTSNPN, SVGIG (reference sequence). The CDR3 here is CAWRIWTGRSTLHF. In nucleotides, the CDR3 is TGTGCCTGGAGAATCTGGACAGGGCGGTCTACCCTCCACTTT. The full variable domain, rest sourced from reference TRBV30 and TRBJ1-6, is SQTIHQWPATLVQPVGSPLSLECTVEGTSNPNLYWYRQAAGRGLQLLFYSVGIGQISSEVPQNLSASRPQDRQFILSSKKLLLSDSGFYLCAWRIWTGRSTLHFGNGTRLTVT.

V gene TRBV27 combines with J gene TRBJ1-1; D is perhaps TRBD1 (6 bases). The V gene lost 4 bases and the J gene lost 0 bases, with 9 bases spanning the gap. Germline lookup yields CDR1 MNHEY and CDR2 SMNVEV (reference sequence). The CDR3 length is 14 residues. The CDR3 is CASSWTAVNTEAFF. In DNA, the CDR3 is TGTGCCAGCAGTTGGACAGCGGTGAACACTGAAGCTTTCTTT.

The chain recombines TRBV18 with TRBJ2-5; D remains ambiguous. Germline-derived CDR1 and CDR2 are KGHSH and LQKENI. The CDR3 consists of 14 residues. V was pared by 3 bases and J by 3 bases, with 11 bases between. In nucleotides, the CDR3 is TGTGCCAGCTCACCTATTAACAAGAAAGAGACCCAGTACTTC. This translates into CASSPINKKETQYF.

This chain links TRBV30 with TRBJ1-1, with D possibly being TRBD1 (5 bases). V was cut by 5 bases and J by 1 base, with 23 bases left in between. CDR3 length: 17 amino acids. Germline CDR1 is GTSNPN and CDR2 is SVGIG (reference sequence). The CDR3 DNA reads as TGTGCCTGGTTCCCCCCGGGAAGGGGAAAGGAGAACACTGAAGCTTTCTTT. It specifies CAWFPPGRGKENTEAFF.

This clonotype was found many times. This chain joins TRBV12-3 or TRBV12-4 and TRBJ2-1; 14 bases line up with TRBD2. This CDR3 is 21 amino acids long. The V segment lost 3 bases and the J segment 6 bases; nucleotides outside the gene matches: 19. The CDR3 bases are TGTGCCAGCAGTTTTTTTGCGAGCTCTGGGACTAGCGGGAGTGACGGCAATGAGCAGTTCTTC. It codes for CASSFFASSGTSGSDGNEQFF.

This clonotype showed up many times. This chain uses TRBV6-5 with TRBJ1-2, with 9 bases fitting TRBD1. CDR3 length: 20 amino acids. Germline V CDR1 and CDR2: MNHEY, SVGAGI. Losses at the gene ends were 0 bases for V and 4 bases for J; bases not matched to a gene: 18. Here the CDR3 reads CASSYSEGGTGRLRLYGYTF. In DNA form, the CDR3 reads TGTGCCAGCAGTTACTCAGAAGGCGGGACAGGGCGCCTACGGCTCTATGGCTACACCTTC.

This clonotype has ten or more counts. The J gene is TRBJ2-1, the V gene TRBV27; maybe TRBD2 (5 bases). The J call may be mistaken, given a closer DNA end match to TRBJ2-5. The CDR3 totals 13 residues. Germline lookup yields CDR1 MNHEY and CDR2 SMNVEV (reference sequence). The chain's CDR3 is CASSASWGETQYF. The CDR3 DNA is TGTGCCAGCAGTGCTAGCTGGGGAGAGACCCAGTACTTC.

This rearrangement joins TRBV20-1 to TRBJ2-2; D ambiguous. Germline V lookup: CDR1 DFQATT, CDR2 SNEGSKA (reference sequence). Trimming removed 6 bases from V and 2 bases from J, with 7 bases in between. The CDR3 runs to 12 residues. The CDR3 DNA sequence: TGCAGTGCACGCGACAACACCGGGGAGCTGTTTTTT. Translation: CSARDNTGELFF.

The chain is built from TRBV5-1 and TRBJ2-2; D ambiguous. V was trimmed by 8 bases and J by 2 bases, leaving 16 bases between them. Germline V CDR1 and CDR2: SGHRS, YFSETQ. The CDR3 has 15 amino acids. The CDR3 coding sequence is TGCGCCAGTGGAGAGGCGGCAGTCAACACCGGGGAGCTGTTTTTT. Its protein product is CASGEAAVNTGELFF.

This clonotype was found many times. V and J are TRBV28 and TRBJ1-2, with a weak D call TRBD1 (6 bases). V gave up 5 bases and J gave up 7 bases, with 26 bases separating them. This CDR3 contains 17 residues. Per the germline V gene, CDR1 is MDHEN and CDR2 is SYDVKM. The CDR3 DNA is TGTGCCAGCAGTGGACCTCGGGGGCGCGAGGCATCGGGTGGCTACACCTTC. This encodes CASSGPRGREASGGYTF.

At least ten counts were recorded for this clonotype. The chain recombines TRBV2 with TRBJ2-7; the match to TRBD1 covers 7 bases. CDR1 is SNHLY and CDR2 is FYNNEI in the germline V gene. The CDR3 loop spans 14 amino acids. Trimming at V came to 4 bases and at J to 1 base, leaving 4 bases not matched to a gene. CDR3 nucleotides: TGTGCCAGCAGTGCGGAACAGGGGTCCTACGAGCAGTACTTC. Amino acid sequence: CASSAEQGSYEQYF.

This clonotype was seen repeatedly, ten times or more. CDR3 in amino acids: CATKGQGGETQYF. The CDR3 region has the DNA TGTGCCACCAAAGGACAGGGGGGGGAGACCCAGTACTTC. The rearrangement uses TRBV6-1 and TRBJ2-5; 10 nucleotides line up with TRBD1. Germline CDR1 reads MNHNS; CDR2 reads SASEGT. V lost 10 bases and J lost 5; bases outside the gene matches: 7. This CDR3 is built from 13 residues.

The V call is TRBV6-2 or TRBV6-3, the J call TRBJ2-6; D call uncertain. This CDR3 has 16 residues. Germline CDR1 is MNHEY and CDR2 is SVGEGT. The ends were cut back, 0 bases at V and 0 bases at J, with 6 bases in the middle. The CDR3 DNA sequence: TGTGCCAGCAGTTACTCGCTGGGCTCTGGGGCCAACGTCCTGACTTTC. It translates to CASSYSLGSGANVLTF.

This clonotype was recorded at least ten times. The V gene is TRBV15, the J gene TRBJ2-2; 9 positions match TRBD1. The J segment lost 7 bases and the V segment lost 5 bases, leaving 8 bases of the junction unmatched. CDR3 length: 15 amino acids. CDR1 LNHNV and CDR2 YYDKDF come from the germline V gene (reference sequence). The CDR3 spells CATSLGTGRGGELFF. CDR3 in DNA: TGTGCCACCAGCCTCGGGACAGGGAGGGGCGGGGAGCTGTTTTTT.

This chain joins TRBV6-1 and TRBJ2-2, with 10 bases matching TRBD2. V gave up 6 bases and J gave up 7 bases; unmatched junction bases: 5. CDR3 length equals 14 residues. Germline assignment: CDR1 MNHNS and CDR2 SASEGT. The CDR3, as DNA: TGTGCCAGCAGGCTAGCGGGAGTTCACGGGGAGCTGTTTTTT. As protein: CASRLAGVHGELFF.

This clonotype was observed many times. The CDR3 spells CASSQFSYTEAFF. CDR3 nucleotides: TGTGCCAGCAGCCAATTCAGCTACACTGAAGCTTTCTTT. The V call is TRBV16, the J call TRBJ1-1; D gene unclear. There are 13 residues in the CDR3. From germline, CDR1 is KGHSY and CDR2 FQNENV. Trimming removed 1 base at V and 3 bases at J, with 6 bases between.